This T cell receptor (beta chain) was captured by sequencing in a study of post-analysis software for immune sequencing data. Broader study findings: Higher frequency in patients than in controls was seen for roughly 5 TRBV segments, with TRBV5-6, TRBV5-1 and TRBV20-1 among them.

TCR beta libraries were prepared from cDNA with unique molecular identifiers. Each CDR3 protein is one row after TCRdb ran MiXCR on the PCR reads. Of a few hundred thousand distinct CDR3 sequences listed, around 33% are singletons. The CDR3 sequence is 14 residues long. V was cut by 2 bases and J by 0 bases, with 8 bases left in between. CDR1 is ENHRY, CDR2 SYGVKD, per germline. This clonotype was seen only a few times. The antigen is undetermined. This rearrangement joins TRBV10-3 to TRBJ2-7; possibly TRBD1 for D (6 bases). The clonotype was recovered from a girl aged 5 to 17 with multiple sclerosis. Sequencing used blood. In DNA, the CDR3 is TGTGCCATCAGTGAGACAGGGTTCTCCTACGAGCAGTACTTC. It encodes CAISETGFSYEQYF.